The clone carrying this TCR beta chain was detected only a few times. Antigen: not known. Sequencing used immunoSEQ multiplex PCR; TCRdb keeps in-frame clones, though not all of them. The profile shows around 11,000 clones, approximately 60% of them singletons. This sample is part of a study of immune cell composition in non-small cell lung cancer. Findings of the study overall: Smoking pack-years did not significantly correlate with tumour TCR-beta clonality.

With 2 bases removed from V and 6 bases from J, the gap between germline ends came to 10 bases. The CDR3 loop spans 13 amino acids. The V gene's germline CDR1 is LGHNA and CDR2 YNFKEQ. The TCR was taken from a human donor with non-small cell lung cancer. What was sequenced was lung tumor tissue. The rearrangement joins TRBV4-2 to TRBJ1-2; the D gene is possibly TRBD1 (6 bases). CDR3: CASSQTGSNGYTF. For the CDR3, the DNA is TGTGCCAGCAGCCAAACAGGGAGTAATGGCTACACCTTC.